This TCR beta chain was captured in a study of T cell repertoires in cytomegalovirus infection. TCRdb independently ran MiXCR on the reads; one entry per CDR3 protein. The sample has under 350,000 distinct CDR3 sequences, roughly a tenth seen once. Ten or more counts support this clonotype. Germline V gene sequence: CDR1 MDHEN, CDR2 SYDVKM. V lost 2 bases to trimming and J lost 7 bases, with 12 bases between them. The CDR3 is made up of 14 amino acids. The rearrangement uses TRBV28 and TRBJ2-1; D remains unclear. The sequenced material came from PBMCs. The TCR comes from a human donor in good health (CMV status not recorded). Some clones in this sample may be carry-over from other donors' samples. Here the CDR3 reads CASSLETPGNEQFF. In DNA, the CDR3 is TGTGCCAGCAGTTTAGAGACGCCCGGGAATGAGCAGTTCTTC.